The T cell receptor beta chain described here comes from a study of beta chain features in type 1 diabetes. Study-wide results and caveats: TCRB CDR3 length was moderately but significantly reduced in all four CD4+ subsets of Type 1 diabetes patients. cDNA-based sequencing might over-represent cells highly expressing TCR.

Germline-derived CDR1 and CDR2 are LNHDA and SQIVND (reference sequence). Trimming shortened V by 8 bases and J by 2 bases, and 10 bases separated the two germline ends. CDR3 size: 12 residues. As concerns this clone: Its antigen is unidentified.

Reverse transcription of all isolated RNA meant that expressed TCRB transcripts were sequenced. TCRdb's copy holds only in-frame clones and misses some; the assay was immunoSEQ multiplex PCR. The sample shows about 370,000 clones, 8.5% to 10% of them seen only once. Sequencing was performed on central memory CD4+ T cells from blood. This clonotype was sampled from a man under 40 with type 1 diabetes. This chain uses TRBV19 with TRBJ2-7; weak D call: TRBD1 (6 bases). The CDR3 loop reads CASQGPTYEQYF. As DNA, the CDR3 is TGTGCCAGTCAGGGGCCTACCTACGAGCAGTACTTC. The entire variable domain, with the rest obtained from reference TRBV19 and TRBJ2-7, is as follows: DGGITQSPKYLFRKEGQNVTLSCEQNLNHDAMYWYRQDPGQGLRLIYYSQIVNDFQKGDIAEGYSVSREKKESFPLTVTSAQKNPTAFYLCASQGPTYEQYFGPGTRLTVT.